This record covers a single T cell receptor (beta chain). Antigen unknown. The data were obtained in a study of shared clonotypes between healthy human individuals. Study as a whole: Each donor's CD8 memory used one plate, CD8 naive two, each CD4 subset three. Whole-study results and caveats: Among the subsets, naive ones generally showed larger estimated richness than memory ones.

V was cut by 4 bases and J by 5 bases, with 9 bases left in between. The CDR3 is 12 amino acids. Germline CDR1 and CDR2: ENHRY and SYGVKD. In the original processing: With immunoSEQ giving junction-only sequences and no quality scores, filtering differed. This table comes from immunoSEQ multiplex PCR, and its TCRdb copy is limited to in-frame clones, with some not included. Clone size and the V and J calls come from that table; the DNA yielded D and trimming. The data contain more than 2,000,000 clones, approximately 92% of them seen just once; the ten biggest clones take up roughly 0.15%. The rearrangement uses TRBV10-3 and TRBJ2-7; D remains ambiguous. This TCR came from a man aged 18-30 years in good health. Sequencing was performed on naive CD4+ T cells sorted from blood. This sample's subset: CD45RA+ positively selected. CDR3 sequence reads: CAISGLGHEQYF. DNA of the CDR3: TGTGCCATCAGTGGCCTAGGCCACGAGCAGTACTTC.